One sample yielded the 30 T cell receptor beta chains listed below, sequenced in a study of shared clonotypes between healthy human individuals. TCRdb keeps only in-frame clones here, not all; method: immunoSEQ multiplex PCR. The table lists 2 million to 2.5 million clones, approximately 93% of them singletons. Sample: naive CD4+ T cells from PBMCs. The subset was: CD45RA+ positively selected. The source of these receptors is a man aged 18 to 29 in good health. Some clones in this sample may be carry-over from other donors' samples.

A single count supports this clone. The chain joins TRBV7-3 to TRBJ2-6; the D gene is possibly TRBD2 (6 bases). The CDR3 is 16 amino acids. V was trimmed by 5 bases and J by 3 bases, leaving 14 bases between them. The germline V gene encodes CDR1 SGHTA and CDR2 FQGTGA. As DNA, the CDR3 is TGTGCCAGCAGCCTCTCAGGAGGGCGTGGGGCCAACGTCCTGACTTTC. Amino acids: CASSLSGGRGANVLTF. The complete variable domain, with remaining parts taken from reference TRBV7-3 and TRBJ2-6, reads GAGVSQTPSNKVTEKGKYVELRCDPISGHTALYWYRQSLGQGPEFLIYFQGTGAADDSGLPNDRFFAVRPEGSVSTLKIQRTERGDSAVYLCASSLSGGRGANVLTFGAGSRLTVL.

The chain employs TRBV10-3 and TRBJ2-3; D gene uncertain. The germline CDR1 and CDR2 sequences are ENHRY and SYGVKD. This CDR3 comprises 15 residues. Trimming left V 2 bases short and J 0 bases short, with 9 bases between. The CDR3 sequence: CAISEAGSSTDTQYF. The CDR3, as DNA: TGTGCCATCAGTGAGGCCGGGTCTAGCACAGATACGCAGTATTTT.

The chain employs TRBV7-9 and TRBJ2-1; 9 nucleotides match TRBD1. CDR1 SEHNR and CDR2 FQNEAQ come from the germline V gene (reference sequence). This CDR3 is 13 amino acids long. V lost 4 bases to trimming and J lost 8 bases; unmatched junction nucleotides: 3. This chain's CDR3 is CASSYTGGDEQFF. The CDR3 DNA is TGTGCCAGCAGCTACACAGGGGGCGATGAGCAGTTCTTC.

The V gene is TRBV2, the J gene TRBJ1-5; no clear D gene. The CDR3 is 12 residues long. The germline V gene has CDR1 SNHLY and CDR2 FYNNEI. V shed 6 bases and J shed 7 bases, with 10 bases lying between them. CDR3 residues: CASSLLEQPQHF. CDR3 nucleotides: TGTGCCAGCAGCCTACTTGAACAGCCCCAGCATTTT.

The chain is built from TRBV5-4 and TRBJ2-1; perhaps D is TRBD1 or TRBD2 (5 bases each). The CDR3 consists of 15 residues. The V and J ends lost 3 bases and 8 bases respectively, with 18 bases between them. Germline V gene sequence: CDR1 SGHNT, CDR2 YYREEE (reference sequence). The CDR3 is CASSSTGTSFDEQFF. The CDR3, as DNA: TGTGCCAGCAGCTCGACCGGGACCTCCTTTGATGAGCAGTTCTTC.

This chain connects TRBV7-9 to TRBJ2-5; a possible D gene is TRBD1 (6 bases). This CDR3 has 15 residues. CDR1 and CDR2 from the germline V gene are SEHNR and FQNEAQ (reference sequence). V was clipped by 5 bases and J by 7 bases, with 20 bases between them. CDR3 region: CASSAWEQGSGTQYF. DNA of the CDR3: TGTGCCAGCAGCGCCTGGGAGCAGGGGTCGGGGACCCAGTACTTC.

The V call is TRBV28, the J call TRBJ1-4; tentative D call: TRBD1 (6 bases). CDR1 is MDHEN, CDR2 SYDVKM, per germline. The V end lost 6 bases, the J end lost 8 bases, and 16 bases lay between the germline ends. The CDR3 runs 14 residues. The CDR3 DNA sequence: TGTGCCAGCAGCTCCCGGAGGGGGGGCGAAAAACTGTTTTTT. Translating it yields CASSSRRGGEKLFF.

The gene calls are TRBV6-5 and TRBJ1-5, with TRBD1 as a possible D gene (6 bases). Germline CDR1 and CDR2: MNHEY and SVGAGI. This CDR3 contains 15 residues. The V end lost 6 bases, the J end lost 2 bases, and 14 bases lay between the germline ends. The CDR3 here is CASRRQAKGNQPQHF. The CDR3, as DNA: TGTGCCAGCAGACGACAGGCGAAAGGCAATCAGCCCCAGCATTTT.

The genes are TRBV4-3 and TRBJ2-2; D remains ambiguous. Germline-derived CDR1 and CDR2 are LGHNA and YSLEER. Between the trimmed V and J ends, which lost 0 bases and 1 base, there was a span of 12 bases. CDR3 size: 17 residues. CDR3 coding DNA: TGCGCCAGCAGCCAAGAGGTCTGGCAGTTGAACACCGGGGAGCTGTTTTTT. It specifies CASSQEVWQLNTGELFF.

This chain joins TRBV4-1 and TRBJ2-1; 8 bases align to TRBD2. CDR3 length: 17 residues. Germline CDR1 reads MGHRA; CDR2 reads YSYEKL. V was clipped by 1 base and J by 3 bases; unmatched bases: 8. DNA for the CDR3: TGCGCCAGCAGCCAAGCCCTTGCGGGGGGCTTCTACAATGAGCAGTTCTTC. Translation: CASSQALAGGFYNEQFF.

Worth noting for this clone: The same CDR3 can be traced to other DNA sequences in this sample. DNA for the CDR3: TGTGCCAGCAGGCCCTCCTCCTACGAGCAGTACTTC. Its translation is CASRPSSYEQYF. This chain uses TRBV6-1 with TRBJ2-7; D remains unclear. V dropped 6 bases and J dropped 0 bases, with 6 bases sitting between them. CDR1 and CDR2 (germline): MNHNS, SASEGT. The CDR3 contains 12 residues.

This clone was recorded a few times. Other nucleotide sequences in the sample specify the same CDR3. The V gene is TRBV5-1, the J gene TRBJ1-1; the D gene is possibly TRBD1 (5 bases). The CDR3 loop spans 14 amino acids. V was clipped by 0 bases and J by 1 base, with 7 bases between them. CDR1 and CDR2 from the germline V gene are SGHRS and YFSETQ. The DNA for the CDR3 is TGCGCCAGCAGCTTGGACAGGTCGAACACTGAAGCTTTCTTT. Amino acid sequence: CASSLDRSNTEAFF.

As regards this clone: Other DNA sequences in the same sample also yield this CDR3. V and J are TRBV19 and TRBJ2-7; D unclear. V lost 2 bases, J lost 4 bases, and 12 bases lay in between. CDR1 and CDR2 (germline): LNHDA, SQIVND (reference sequence). CDR3 length: 14 amino acids. CDR3 DNA sequence: TGTGCCAGTAGTATACCCGGACGGGCGTACGAGCAGTACTTC. This encodes CASSIPGRAYEQYF.

The chain is built from TRBV4-1 and TRBJ2-5, with 8 positions matching TRBD1. Losses at the gene ends were 7 bases for V and 5 bases for J; bases not matched to a gene: 9. The CDR3 sequence is 14 residues long. Germline assignment: CDR1 MGHRA and CDR2 YSYEKL. The CDR3 DNA reads TGCGCCAGCACGGACAGGGACCTAGGGGAGACCCAGTACTTC. Translation gives CASTDRDLGETQYF.

This sequence joins TRBV6-1 and TRBJ1-5; the match to TRBD1 covers 10 bases. This CDR3 contains 15 residues. The V gene end was trimmed by 8 bases and the J gene end by 6 bases; junction bases not matched to a gene: 10. Germline V lookup: CDR1 MNHNS, CDR2 SASEGT. The CDR3 loop reads CASLTRDRGSQPQHF. The CDR3 nucleotides are TGTGCCAGCCTGACCCGGGACAGGGGAAGTCAGCCCCAGCATTTT.

This clone was counted a few times. V and J are TRBV10-3 and TRBJ1-2; 8 nucleotides align to TRBD1. Per the germline V gene, CDR1 is ENHRY and CDR2 is SYGVKD. The CDR3 is 14 amino acids. J gave up 4 bases and V 6 bases, and 7 bases lay outside the gene matches. The CDR3 region has the DNA TGTGCCATCAGCGCAGGACAGGGCATCTATGGCTACACCTTC. Its translation: CAISAGQGIYGYTF.

V usage is TRBV7-8 and J usage is TRBJ2-5; D unresolved. Trimming pared 2 bases from V and 2 bases from J, leaving 9 bases between. Germline CDR1 SGHVS, CDR2 FQNEAQ. The CDR3 covers 14 residues. The CDR3 loop is CASSLRLPQETQYF. The CDR3 nucleotides read TGTGCCAGCAGCTTAAGACTGCCACAAGAGACCCAGTACTTC.

This chain connects TRBV5-8 to TRBJ1-1; D uncertain. Between the trimmed V and J ends, which lost 4 bases and 1 base, there was a span of 11 bases. The CDR3 is 14 amino acids. The germline V gene has CDR1 SGHTS and CDR2 YDEGEE. The CDR3 sequence is CASSPRWENTEAFF. The DNA of the CDR3 is TGTGCCAGCAGCCCCCGCTGGGAGAACACTGAAGCTTTCTTT.

Worth noting for this clone: This CDR3 is also generated by other DNA sequences in the sample. The V gene is TRBV7-8, the J gene TRBJ2-5; D gene uncertain. Germline assignment: CDR1 SGHVS and CDR2 FQNEAQ. The V and J ends lost 5 bases and 5 bases respectively, with 6 bases between them. The CDR3 length is 11 residues. CDR3 loop: CASSPRETQYF. The CDR3 region has the DNA TGTGCCAGCAGCCCCCGGGAGACCCAGTACTTC. Complete variable domain (other parts from reference TRBV7-8 and TRBJ2-5): GAGVSQSPRYKVAKRGQDVALRCDPISGHVSLFWYQQALGQGPEFLTYFQNEAQLDKSGLPSDRFFAERPEGSVSTLKIQRTQQEDSAVYLCASSPRETQYFGPGTRLLVL.

This sequence joins TRBV21-1 and TRBJ1-2. TRBV21-1 is labeled a pseudogene. This CDR3 contains 15 residues. CDR3 DNA: TGTGCCAGCAGCAAAGCAGCTACTACTAACTATGGCTACACCTTC. Its translation: CASSKAATTNYGYTF.

The chain links TRBV5-4 to TRBJ1-1; D gene uncertain. The CDR3 spans 12 residues. The germline CDR1 and CDR2 sequences are SGHNT and YYREEE (reference sequence). Trimming pared 4 bases from V and 6 bases from J, leaving 10 bases between. The CDR3 DNA reads as TGTGCCAGCAGCCTCTTCGGGGCTGAAGCTTTCTTT. It encodes CASSLFGAEAFF.

This chain links TRBV9 with TRBJ2-3; the D gene is possibly TRBD2 (6 bases). The CDR3 loop spans 14 amino acids. The germline V gene encodes CDR1 SGDLS and CDR2 YYNGEE. Trimming took off 7 bases at V and 3 bases at J, with 15 bases between the two ends. This CDR3 is CASSGLPATDTQYF. The CDR3 nucleotides are TGTGCCAGCTCGGGACTGCCTGCGACAGATACGCAGTATTTT.

The rearrangement uses TRBV5-1 and TRBJ2-5, with 7 bases aligning to TRBD2. V shed 0 bases and J 1 base; nucleotides not matched to a gene: 9. In germline, CDR1 is SGHRS, CDR2 YFSETQ. The CDR3 loop spans 17 amino acids. The CDR3 sequence is CASSLAFPGGPQETQYF. DNA for the CDR3: TGCGCCAGCAGCTTGGCCTTTCCGGGAGGCCCCCAAGAGACCCAGTACTTC.

This chain connects TRBV6-5 to TRBJ1-5; D is ambiguous. V shed 6 bases and J shed 4 bases, with 7 bases lying between them. The length of the CDR3 is 12 residues. Germline V gene sequence: CDR1 MNHEY, CDR2 SVGAGI. The CDR3 loop is CASSRDNQPQHF. CDR3 bases: TGTGCCAGCAGCCGGGATAATCAGCCCCAGCATTTT.

This sequence joins TRBV6-1 and TRBJ2-5; 7 bases fit TRBD1. CDR3 length equals 12 residues. Looked up from germline, CDR1 is MNHNS and CDR2 is SASEGT. Trimming took 2 bases from V and 9 from J; bases not matched to a gene: 3. CDR3 amino acids: CASSERGRAQYF. CDR3 bases: TGTGCCAGCAGTGAAAGGGGGCGGGCCCAGTACTTC.

V is TRBV5-1 and J is TRBJ2-1; D might be TRBD1 or TRBD2, each matching 5 bases. The CDR3 has 16 residues. Trimming left V 4 bases short and J 6 bases short, with 20 bases between. CDR1 is SGHRS, CDR2 YFSETQ, per germline. CDR3 DNA sequence: TGCGCCAGCAGCGACCGGGGACGGGGCCCCACCAATGAGCAGTTCTTC. This gives the protein CASSDRGRGPTNEQFF.

V usage is TRBV5-5 and J usage is TRBJ2-2; TRBD2 matches 9 bases. Germline lookup yields CDR1 SGHKS and CDR2 YYEKEE (reference sequence). The CDR3 is 14 amino acids. V lost 7 bases to trimming and J lost 1 base; unmatched junction nucleotides: 2. For the CDR3, the DNA is TGTGCCAGCCGACTAGCGGTGAACACCGGGGAGCTGTTTTTT. This gives the protein CASRLAVNTGELFF.

The gene calls are TRBV28 and TRBJ1-1, with D possibly being TRBD1 (5 bases). The CDR3 is 13 amino acids. With 7 bases removed from V and 3 bases from J, the gap between germline ends came to 12 bases. Germline V gives CDR1 MDHEN, CDR2 SYDVKM. CDR3 region: CASTGAEHTEAFF. CDR3 in DNA: TGTGCCAGCACCGGGGCAGAACACACTGAAGCTTTCTTT.

Comment on this clone: Other DNA sequences of this sample code for an identical CDR3. The chain uses TRBV5-1 and TRBJ2-3; D is uncertain. Trimming removed 0 bases from V and 3 bases from J, with 8 bases in between. The CDR3 loop spans 14 amino acids. Germline V gives CDR1 SGHRS, CDR2 YFSETQ. Written as DNA, the CDR3 is TGCGCCAGCAGCTTGGGGTCCTTGACAGATACGCAGTATTTT. Its protein is CASSLGSLTDTQYF.

For this clone: The same CDR3 arises from other DNA sequences in this sample as well. The DNA of the CDR3 is TGTGCCAGCAGCTTACTCCAGACCTACGAGCAGTACTTC. Translation: CASSLLQTYEQYF. The chain recombines TRBV7-2 with TRBJ2-7; D unclear. Germline CDR1 reads SGHTA; CDR2 reads FQGNSA. The CDR3 covers 13 residues. V lost 2 bases to trimming and J lost 2 bases, with 7 bases between them.